The next 4 T cell receptor beta chains were all read from a single sample in a study of beta chain features in type 1 diabetes. The study, taken as a whole, reports: The study found moderately but significantly shorter TCRB CDR3s in all four CD4+ subsets of Type 1 diabetes patients.

Expressed TCRB transcripts were sequenced because the entire RNA isolate underwent reverse transcription. Produced via immunoSEQ multiplex PCR; TCRdb's table is partial and in-frame only. This sample has some 350,000 clones; approximately 13% occur once, and the top ten carry roughly 0.015%. These receptors have no known antigen. Sequencing input: naive CD4+ T cells from blood. The receptors were sampled from a woman aged 18-29 years with type 1 diabetes.

The chain has TRBV5-4 and TRBJ1-1; maybe TRBD1 (5 bases). Trimming pared 4 bases from V and 3 bases from J, leaving 16 bases between. The CDR3 runs 15 residues. The germline V gene has CDR1 SGHNT and CDR2 YYREEE (reference sequence). CDR3 amino acids: CASSPPPGGDTEAFF. The CDR3, as DNA: TGTGCCAGCAGCCCTCCACCCGGGGGTGACACTGAAGCTTTCTTT.

The rearrangement joins TRBV25-1 to TRBJ2-1; 8 bases line up with TRBD1. V shed 3 bases and J 2 bases; nucleotides not matched to a gene: 12. This CDR3 is 18 amino acids long. Germline V gene sequence: CDR1 MGHDK, CDR2 SYGVNS. CDR3 loop: CASSESPTGTGTYNEQFF. CDR3 sequence (DNA): TGTGCCAGCAGTGAGAGCCCCACCGGGACAGGTACCTACAATGAGCAGTTCTTC.

The CDR3 sequence is CAWKGTSGRGEQFF. CDR3 nucleotides: TGTGCCTGGAAGGGGACTAGCGGGAGAGGTGAGCAGTTCTTC. The chain couples TRBV30 to TRBJ2-1; 14 nucleotides agree with TRBD2. The CDR3 runs to 14 residues. The J segment lost 9 bases and the V segment lost 4 bases, leaving 5 bases of the junction unmatched. The germline CDR1 and CDR2 sequences are GTSNPN and SVGIG (reference sequence).

This clone was detected only a few times. This chain uses TRBV7-9 with TRBJ1-1; D not certain. The germline gives CDR1 SEHNR, CDR2 FQNEAQ (reference sequence). V lost 3 bases and J lost 3, with 8 bases in between. The CDR3 is made up of 13 amino acids. The DNA for the CDR3 is TGTGCCAGCAGCTTTGGAGGTGACACTGAAGCTTTCTTT. Encoded protein: CASSFGGDTEAFF.